The 30 T cell receptor beta chains in this list originate from one sample, sequenced in a study of graft-versus-host responses after intestinal transplantation. No cognate antigen is known for these TCRs. Libraries were prepared by immunoSEQ multiplex PCR; TCRdb keeps only in-frame clonotypes and omits some of them. The data show 95,000 to 110,000 clones, with over 80% seen just once and around 0.73% held by the top ten. Sequenced here: unstimulated CD4+ T cells sorted from spleen or lymph node cells, sampled before transplant. Every receptor here comes from a human donor who was the organ donor for an intestinal transplant.

This clone has just a few counts. The V gene is TRBV10-3, the J gene TRBJ1-2, with D hard to call. The CDR3 contains 12 residues. Trimming left V 7 bases short and J 4 bases short, with 10 bases between. Germline CDR1 ENHRY, CDR2 SYGVKD. The CDR3 nucleotides read TGTGCCATCAAAGACCCCGGCTATGGCTACACCTTC. It specifies CAIKDPGYGYTF.

The rearrangement joins TRBV19 to TRBJ2-1; possible D gene TRBD2, 5 bases. CDR3 length: 14 amino acids. V shed 7 bases and J shed 4 bases, with 14 bases lying between them. Per germline, CDR1 LNHDA and CDR2 SQIVND (reference sequence). CDR3 protein: CASMGISVYNEQFF. The CDR3 bases are TGTGCCAGTATGGGGATTAGCGTATACAATGAGCAGTTCTTC.

This sequence joins TRBV6-6 and TRBJ2-2; D not resolved. The CDR3 runs 14 residues. Germline V CDR1 and CDR2: MNHNY, SVGAGI (reference sequence). V dropped 5 bases and J dropped 4 bases, with 11 bases sitting between them. In DNA form, the CDR3 reads TGTGCCAGCAGTGACCGGCAGGCCACCGGGGAGCTGTTTTTT. Translated, it gives CASSDRQATGELFF.

CDR3 protein: CASSLVSTLNTGELFF. As DNA, the CDR3 is TGTGCCAGCAGCTTAGTGTCAACCCTGAACACCGGGGAGCTGTTTTTT. The rearrangement uses TRBV7-6 and TRBJ2-2; D gene uncertain. Trimming pared 1 base from V and 1 base from J, leaving 10 bases between. CDR1 SGHVS and CDR2 FNYEAQ come from the germline V gene. The CDR3 consists of 16 residues.

The J gene is TRBJ2-1, the V gene TRBV7-3, with D hard to call. The CDR3 contains 17 residues. Trimming removed 1 base from V and 5 bases from J, with 18 bases in between. Germline V lookup: CDR1 SGHTA, CDR2 FQGTGA. CDR3 region: CASSLKGGLSPHNEQFF. Here the CDR3 DNA reads TGTGCCAGCAGCTTAAAGGGTGGGCTTTCCCCCCACAATGAGCAGTTCTTC.

The chain has TRBV7-9 and TRBJ2-1, with 12 bases fitting TRBD2. This CDR3 has 16 residues. J lost 8 bases, V lost 5 bases, and 10 bases had no gene match. Looked up from germline, CDR1 is SEHNR and CDR2 is FQNEAQ (reference sequence). The CDR3 reads CASSLGLAGFPHEQFF. The CDR3 nucleotides read TGTGCCAGCAGCCTAGGACTAGCGGGATTCCCCCATGAGCAGTTCTTC.

The chain links TRBV2 to TRBJ1-1; D not certain. The CDR3 extends over 12 amino acids. V lost 4 bases, J lost 11 bases, and 14 bases lay in between. CDR1 SNHLY and CDR2 FYNNEI come from the germline V gene. The CDR3 is CASSVWPPEAFF. The CDR3 DNA reads as TGTGCCAGCAGTGTATGGCCTCCCGAGGCTTTCTTT.

The CDR3 sequence is CASRAGAFNEKLFF. The DNA for the CDR3 is TGTGCCAGTAGGGCCGGGGCCTTTAATGAAAAACTGTTTTTT. This chain uses TRBV6-1 with TRBJ1-4; tentatively, D is TRBD1 (5 bases). The germline CDR1 and CDR2 sequences are MNHNS and SASEGT. CDR3 length equals 14 residues. Deletions cut 9 bases from V and 4 bases from J, with 15 bases between.

The table lists this clone with a count of one. The V gene is TRBV9, the J gene TRBJ2-3; D unclear. V dropped 2 bases and J dropped 0 bases, with 7 bases sitting between them. The CDR3 has 14 residues. CDR1 and CDR2 from the germline V gene are SGDLS and YYNGEE. This chain's CDR3 is CASSVLLSTDTQYF. CDR3 DNA sequence: TGTGCCAGCAGCGTTCTGTTGAGCACAGATACGCAGTATTTT.

The chain couples TRBV5-1 to TRBJ2-3; TRBD1 agrees at 7 bases. From germline, CDR1 is SGHRS and CDR2 YFSETQ. V lost 0 bases to trimming and J lost 3 bases; unmatched junction nucleotides: 4. The CDR3 runs 15 residues. In nucleotides, the CDR3 is TGCGCCAGCAGCTTGGAATTCAGGGGGACAGATACGCAGTATTTT. This encodes CASSLEFRGTDTQYF.

This clone was seen more than once but under ten times. The CDR3 nucleotides read TGCGCCAGCAGCTTGGGCCACAGGGATGTCAATTCACCCCTCCACTTT. This translates into CASSLGHRDVNSPLHF. This chain links TRBV5-1 with TRBJ1-6; D is possibly TRBD1 (6 bases). CDR3 size: 16 residues. The V end lost 0 bases, the J end lost 7 bases, and 14 bases lay between the germline ends. CDR1 and CDR2 from the germline V gene are SGHRS and YFSETQ. Looking up the rest from reference TRBV5-1 and TRBJ1-6 gives the full variable domain: KAGVTQTPRYLIKTRGQQVTLSCSPISGHRSVSWYQQTPGQGLQFLFEYFSETQRNKGNFPGRFSGRQFSNSRSEMNVSTLELGDSALYLCASSLGHRDVNSPLHFGNGTRLTVT.

This chain joins TRBV27 and TRBJ2-6, with unresolved D. The CDR3 length is 16 residues. Between the trimmed V and J ends, which lost 6 bases and 4 bases, there was a span of 16 bases. CDR1 is MNHEY, CDR2 SMNVEV, per germline (reference sequence). The CDR3 loop reads CASRYAWPIGANVLTF. The CDR3 DNA reads TGTGCCAGCAGGTACGCGTGGCCAATCGGGGCCAACGTCCTGACTTTC.

The rearrangement joins TRBV2 to TRBJ2-5; 9 bases line up with TRBD2. TRBJ2-7 matches the DNA end more closely, so the J call is doubtful. Germline V CDR1 and CDR2: SNHLY, FYNNEI. The CDR3 spans 19 residues. The CDR3 loop reads CASSGGWGLAGFSSYEQYF. CDR3 nucleotides: TGTGCCAGCAGTGGTGGGTGGGGACTAGCAGGATTCTCCTCCTACGAGCAGTACTTC.

This chain connects TRBV6-5 to TRBJ1-6; tentative D call: TRBD1 (6 bases). Germline V lookup: CDR1 MNHEY, CDR2 SVGAGI. The V end lost 6 bases, the J end lost 10 bases, and 19 bases lay between the germline ends. CDR3 size: 15 residues. The CDR3: CASSRGGSFESPLHF. The CDR3 region has the DNA TGTGCCAGCAGCCGCGGGGGCTCCTTCGAATCACCCCTCCACTTT.

V and J are TRBV10-1 and TRBJ1-2; 7 nucleotides line up with TRBD1. Germline-derived CDR1 and CDR2 are WNHNN and SYGVQD (reference sequence). Germline trimming cut 6 bases from V and 8 bases from J; bases unmatched to any gene: 12. This CDR3 comprises 14 residues. Here the CDR3 reads CASRSGTAGKGYTF. The DNA for the CDR3 is TGCGCCAGCAGGTCTGGGACAGCTGGGAAGGGCTACACCTTC.

The gene calls are TRBV19 and TRBJ1-1; D is undetermined. The V gene's germline CDR1 is LNHDA and CDR2 SQIVND (reference sequence). CDR3 length: 16 residues. V was clipped by 4 bases and J by 1 base, with 16 bases between them. As DNA, the CDR3 is TGTGCCAGTAGTACTGAACGTCGTACAAAGAACACTGAAGCTTTCTTT. Protein product: CASSTERRTKNTEAFF.

V usage is TRBV19 and J usage is TRBJ2-3; 13 nucleotides agree with TRBD2. Germline V gives CDR1 LNHDA, CDR2 SQIVND (reference sequence). The CDR3 has 15 amino acids. The V segment lost 4 bases and the J segment 5 bases; nucleotides outside the gene matches: 3. Here the CDR3 DNA reads TGTGCCAGTAGTAAAAGACTAGCGGGAGGAGATACGCAGTATTTT. Translating gives CASSKRLAGGDTQYF. The full variable domain, in which reference TRBV19 and TRBJ2-3 provide the parts outside the CDR3, is DGGITQSPKYLFRKEGQNVTLSCEQNLNHDAMYWYRQDPGQGLRLIYYSQIVNDFQKGDIAEGYSVSREKKESFPLTVTSAQKNPTAFYLCASSKRLAGGDTQYFGPGTRLTVL.

The chain couples TRBV15 to TRBJ1-4, with TRBD1 matching 9 bases. This CDR3 is 14 amino acids long. CDR1 is LNHNV, CDR2 YYDKDF, per germline (reference sequence). V lost 5 bases to trimming and J lost 6 bases; unmatched junction nucleotides: 4. For the CDR3, the DNA is TGTGCCACCAGCCCCCGGACAGGGGATGAAAAACTGTTTTTT. Its protein product is CATSPRTGDEKLFF.

This clone appeared a few times. This chain links TRBV2 with TRBJ2-7, with TRBD2 matching over 13 bases. Germline V gene lookup returns CDR1 SNHLY and CDR2 FYNNEI. The CDR3 runs 16 residues. With V trimmed by 7 bases and J by 4 bases, 10 bases remained unmatched. CDR3 in amino acids: CASNWGLAGSRYEQYF. The CDR3 region has the DNA TGTGCCAGCAACTGGGGACTAGCGGGGAGTCGTTACGAGCAGTACTTC.

A single count supports this clone. The rearrangement joins TRBV2 to TRBJ2-5; 16 nucleotides match TRBD2. Unmatched junction bases numbered 11, after V lost 5 bases and J lost 5 bases. The V gene's germline CDR1 is SNHLY and CDR2 FYNNEI. CDR3 length: 18 residues. The CDR3 here is CASSSFGTSGGVGETQYF. DNA for the CDR3: TGTGCCAGCAGTAGTTTTGGGACTAGCGGGGGGGTGGGGGAGACCCAGTACTTC.

The count of this clone is one. The rearrangement joins TRBV5-1 to TRBJ2-3, with unresolved D. CDR3 length: 15 amino acids. The germline V and J ends were trimmed by 6 bases and 3 bases, with 17 bases remaining between them. CDR1 SGHRS and CDR2 YFSETQ come from the germline V gene. In DNA, the CDR3 is TGCGCCAGCAAGGTAGGGCAGTTAGAAACAGATACGCAGTATTTT. Its protein is CASKVGQLETDTQYF.

V gene TRBV2 combines with J gene TRBJ2-7; D might be TRBD1 (6 bases). The CDR3 covers 13 residues. The V gene's germline CDR1 is SNHLY and CDR2 FYNNEI. Trimming removed 4 bases at V and 4 bases at J, with 11 bases between. The CDR3: CASSGRGLYEQYF. CDR3 DNA sequence: TGTGCCAGCAGTGGCAGGGGTTTGTACGAGCAGTACTTC. The complete variable domain, with remaining parts taken from reference TRBV2 and TRBJ2-7, reads EPEVTQTPSHQVTQMGQEVILRCVPISNHLYFYWYRQILGQKVEFLVSFYNNEISEKSEIFDDQFSVERPDGSNFTLKIRSTKLEDSAMYFCASSGRGLYEQYFGPGTRLTVT.

This sequence joins TRBV9 and TRBJ1-2; D is unresolved. CDR3 size: 15 residues. V gave up 0 bases and J gave up 4 bases, with 13 bases separating them. Per germline, CDR1 SGDLS and CDR2 YYNGEE. CDR3 sequence: CASSVGVRGPYGYTF. The CDR3 DNA is TGTGCCAGCAGCGTAGGCGTCAGAGGCCCCTATGGCTACACCTTC.

The chain employs TRBV6-1 and TRBJ2-7; tentative D call: TRBD2 (6 bases). V lost 5 bases, J lost 3 bases, and 14 bases lay in between. Germline CDR1 and CDR2: MNHNS and SASEGT. The CDR3 is 14 residues long. The CDR3 bases are TGTGCCAGCAGTCCTTTCGGGGGAAACTACGAGCAGTACTTC. It translates to CASSPFGGNYEQYF.

The V call is TRBV6-5, the J call TRBJ1-2; tentatively, D is TRBD1 (6 bases). The CDR3 is made up of 13 amino acids. Germline V gene lookup returns CDR1 MNHEY and CDR2 SVGAGI. Trimming shortened V by 2 bases and J by 7 bases, and 11 bases separated the two germline ends. The CDR3 nucleotides are TGTGCCAGCAGTTACATCCAGGGGTTTGGCTACACCTTC. Translating it yields CASSYIQGFGYTF.

The rearrangement uses TRBV11-2 and TRBJ2-1; no definite D call. V lost 2 bases and J lost 12, with 11 bases in between. Germline CDR1 reads SGHAT; CDR2 reads FQNNGV. This CDR3 is 12 amino acids long. DNA for the CDR3: TGTGCCAGCAGCTTAAGTCTTCAAGGGCAGTTCTTC. Translating gives CASSLSLQGQFF.

This sequence joins TRBV5-1 and TRBJ2-1; D may be TRBD1 (6 bases). V shed 4 bases and J shed 7 bases, with 24 bases lying between them. This CDR3 is 17 amino acids long. Germline CDR1 and CDR2: SGHRS and YFSETQ. As DNA, the CDR3 is TGCGCCAGCAGCGACAATATACAGGGTCTGTCGAGAAATGAGCAGTTCTTC. Its translation: CASSDNIQGLSRNEQFF. Complete variable domain (other parts from reference TRBV5-1 and TRBJ2-1): KAGVTQTPRYLIKTRGQQVTLSCSPISGHRSVSWYQQTPGQGLQFLFEYFSETQRNKGNFPGRFSGRQFSNSRSEMNVSTLELGDSALYLCASSDNIQGLSRNEQFFGPGTRLTVL.

This chain links TRBV9 with TRBJ2-4; 12 positions agree with TRBD2. The germline V gene has CDR1 SGDLS and CDR2 YYNGEE. This CDR3 region has 16 residues. V was clipped by 2 bases and J by 1 base; unmatched bases: 1. The CDR3 nucleotides are TGTGCCAGCAGCGTGACTAGCGGGAGTGCCAAAAACATTCAGTACTTC. This gives the protein CASSVTSGSAKNIQYF. Full variable domain (rest looked up from reference TRBV9 and TRBJ2-4): DSGVTQTPKHLITATGQRVTLRCSPRSGDLSVYWYQQSLDQGLQFLIQYYNGEERAKGNILERFSAQQFPDLHSELNLSSLELGDSALYFCASSVTSGSAKNIQYFGAGTRLSVL.

The J gene is TRBJ2-7, the V gene TRBV18; D remains unclear. Germline-derived CDR1 and CDR2 are KGHSH and LQKENI. This CDR3 is 11 amino acids long. V was pared by 6 bases and J by 3 bases, with 6 bases between. CDR3 nucleotides: TGTGCCAGCTCGCCGGGCTACGAGCAGTACTTC. This codes for CASSPGYEQYF.

The chain carries TRBV5-5 and TRBJ2-5, with D unclear. The germline gives CDR1 SGHKS, CDR2 YYEKEE (reference sequence). Trimming stripped 0 bases from V and 5 bases from J, with 5 bases between. CDR3 length: 12 amino acids. The CDR3 protein is CASSLDGETQYF. The DNA of the CDR3 is TGTGCCAGCAGCTTGGACGGGGAGACCCAGTACTTC.